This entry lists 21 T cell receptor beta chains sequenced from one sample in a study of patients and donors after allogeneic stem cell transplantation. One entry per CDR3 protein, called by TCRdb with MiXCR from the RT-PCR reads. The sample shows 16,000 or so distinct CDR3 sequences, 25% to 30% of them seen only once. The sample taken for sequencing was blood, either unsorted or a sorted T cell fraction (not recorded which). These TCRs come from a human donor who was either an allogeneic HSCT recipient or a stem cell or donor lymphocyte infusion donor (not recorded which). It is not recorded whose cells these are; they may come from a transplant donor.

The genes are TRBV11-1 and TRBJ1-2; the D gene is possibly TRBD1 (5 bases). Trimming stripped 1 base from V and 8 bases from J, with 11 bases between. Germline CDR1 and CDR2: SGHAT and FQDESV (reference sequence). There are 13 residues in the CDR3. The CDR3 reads CASSLGGTYGYTF. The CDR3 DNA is TGTGCCAGCAGCTTAGGGGGGACCTACGGCTACACCTTC. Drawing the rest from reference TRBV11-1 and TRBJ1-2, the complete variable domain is EAEVAQSPRYKITEKSQAVAFWCDPISGHATLYWYRQILGQGPELLVQFQDESVVDDSQLPKDRFSAERLKGVDSTLKIQPAELGDSAMYLCASSLGGTYGYTFGSGTRLTVV.

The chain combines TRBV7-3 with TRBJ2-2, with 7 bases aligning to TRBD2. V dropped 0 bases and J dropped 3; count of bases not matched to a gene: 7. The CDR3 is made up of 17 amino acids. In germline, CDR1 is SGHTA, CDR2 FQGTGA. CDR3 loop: CASSLTRDTSDTGELFF. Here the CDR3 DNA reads TGTGCCAGCAGCTTAACGCGCGATACTAGCGACACCGGGGAGCTGTTTTTT.

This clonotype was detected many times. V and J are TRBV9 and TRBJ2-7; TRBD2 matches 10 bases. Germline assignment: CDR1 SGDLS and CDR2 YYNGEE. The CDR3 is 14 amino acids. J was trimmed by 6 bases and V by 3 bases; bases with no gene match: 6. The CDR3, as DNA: TGTGCCAGCAGCGCCGGGACTAGCGTCCCCGAGCAGTACTTC. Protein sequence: CASSAGTSVPEQYF.

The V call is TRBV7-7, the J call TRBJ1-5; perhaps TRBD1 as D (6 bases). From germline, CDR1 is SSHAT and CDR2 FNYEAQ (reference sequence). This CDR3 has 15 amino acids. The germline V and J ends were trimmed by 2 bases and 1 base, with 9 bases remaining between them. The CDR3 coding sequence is TGTGCCAGCAGCTTATTAACAGGGAGCAATCAGCCCCAGCATTTT. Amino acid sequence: CASSLLTGSNQPQHF.

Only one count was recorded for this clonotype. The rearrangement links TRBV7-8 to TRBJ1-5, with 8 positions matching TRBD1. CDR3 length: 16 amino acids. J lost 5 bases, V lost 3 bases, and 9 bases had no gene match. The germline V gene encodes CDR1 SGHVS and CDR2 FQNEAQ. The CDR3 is CASSFTGTGKYQPQHF. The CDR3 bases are TGTGCCAGCAGCTTCACCGGGACAGGAAAGTATCAGCCCCAGCATTTT.

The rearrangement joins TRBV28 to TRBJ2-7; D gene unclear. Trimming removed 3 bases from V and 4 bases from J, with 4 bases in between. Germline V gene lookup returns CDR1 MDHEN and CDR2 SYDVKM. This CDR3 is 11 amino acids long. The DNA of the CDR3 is TGTGCCAGCAGTTTGAAGTACGAGCAGTACTTC. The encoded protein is CASSLKYEQYF. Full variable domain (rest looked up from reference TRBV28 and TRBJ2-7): DVKVTQSSRYLVKRTGEKVFLECVQDMDHENMFWYRQDPGLGLRLIYFSYDVKMKEKGDIPEGYSVSREKKERFSLILESASTNQTSMYLCASSLKYEQYFGPGTRLTVT.

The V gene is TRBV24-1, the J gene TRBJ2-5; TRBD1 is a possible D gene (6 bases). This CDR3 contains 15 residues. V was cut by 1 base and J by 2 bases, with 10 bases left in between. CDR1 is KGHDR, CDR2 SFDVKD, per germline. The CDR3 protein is CATSDFRGRQETQYF. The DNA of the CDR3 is TGTGCCACCAGTGATTTCAGGGGCCGGCAAGAGACCCAGTACTTC.

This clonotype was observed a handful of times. The chain's CDR3 is CASSYSRGGPNTGELFF. The CDR3 region has the DNA TGTGCCAGCAGTTACTCTCGGGGAGGGCCGAACACCGGGGAGCTGTTTTTT. The chain uses TRBV6-5 and TRBJ2-2; 7 bases align to TRBD2. J gave up 0 bases and V 0 bases, and 4 bases lay outside the gene matches. The CDR3 runs to 17 residues. Germline V gives CDR1 MNHEY, CDR2 SVGAGI.

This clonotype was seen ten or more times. The CDR3: CASSPSRVKRSPLHF. CDR3 nucleotides: TGTGCCAGCAGTCCTTCCCGGGTAAAAAGGTCACCCCTCCACTTT. The chain uses TRBV12-3 or TRBV12-4 and TRBJ1-6; D is unresolved. The CDR3 covers 15 residues. V gave up 5 bases and J gave up 10 bases, with 18 bases separating them.

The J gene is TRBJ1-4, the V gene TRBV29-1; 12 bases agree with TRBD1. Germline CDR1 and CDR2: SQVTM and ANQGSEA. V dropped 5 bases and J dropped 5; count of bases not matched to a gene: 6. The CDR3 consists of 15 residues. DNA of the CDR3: TGCAGCGTTTCCGGGACAGGGGGCGGGAATGAAAAACTGTTTTTT. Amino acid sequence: CSVSGTGGGNEKLFF.

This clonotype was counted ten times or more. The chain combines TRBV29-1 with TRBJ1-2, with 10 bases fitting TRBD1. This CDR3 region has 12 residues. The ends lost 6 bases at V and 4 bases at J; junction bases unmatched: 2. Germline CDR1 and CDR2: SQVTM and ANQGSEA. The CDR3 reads CSVRTGGYGYTF. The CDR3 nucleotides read TGCAGCGTGAGGACAGGGGGCTATGGCTACACCTTC.

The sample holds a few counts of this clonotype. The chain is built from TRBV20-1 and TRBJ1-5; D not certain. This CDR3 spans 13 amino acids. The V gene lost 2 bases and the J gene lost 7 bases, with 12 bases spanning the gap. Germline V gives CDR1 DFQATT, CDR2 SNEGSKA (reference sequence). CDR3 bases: TGCAGTGCTAGATCCCGGAGGGAACAGCCCCAGCATTTT. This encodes CSARSRREQPQHF.

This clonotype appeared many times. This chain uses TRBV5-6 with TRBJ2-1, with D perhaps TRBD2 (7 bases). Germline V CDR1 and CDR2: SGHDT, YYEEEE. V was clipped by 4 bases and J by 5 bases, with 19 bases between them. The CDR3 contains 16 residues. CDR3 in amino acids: CASSPLGGGPNNEQFF. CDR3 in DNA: TGTGCCAGCAGCCCACTGGGGGGGGGCCCCAACAATGAGCAGTTCTTC.

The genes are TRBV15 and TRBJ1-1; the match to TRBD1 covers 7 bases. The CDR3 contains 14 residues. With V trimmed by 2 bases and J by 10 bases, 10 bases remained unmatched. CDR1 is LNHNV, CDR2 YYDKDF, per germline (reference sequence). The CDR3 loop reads CATSRSARGHLAFF. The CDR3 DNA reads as TGTGCCACCAGCAGATCCGCTAGGGGGCATCTAGCTTTCTTT.

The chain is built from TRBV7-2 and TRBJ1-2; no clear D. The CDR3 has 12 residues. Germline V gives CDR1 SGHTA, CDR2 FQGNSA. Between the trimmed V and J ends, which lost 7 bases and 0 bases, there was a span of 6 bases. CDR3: CASNRANYGYTF. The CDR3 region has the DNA TGTGCCAGCAACCGGGCTAACTATGGCTACACCTTC.

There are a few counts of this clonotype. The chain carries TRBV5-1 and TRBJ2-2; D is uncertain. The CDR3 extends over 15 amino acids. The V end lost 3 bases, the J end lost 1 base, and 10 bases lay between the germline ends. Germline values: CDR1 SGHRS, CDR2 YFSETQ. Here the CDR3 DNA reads TGCGCCAGCAGCTCCTCACTGGGGAACACCGGGGAGCTGTTTTTT. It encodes CASSSSLGNTGELFF.

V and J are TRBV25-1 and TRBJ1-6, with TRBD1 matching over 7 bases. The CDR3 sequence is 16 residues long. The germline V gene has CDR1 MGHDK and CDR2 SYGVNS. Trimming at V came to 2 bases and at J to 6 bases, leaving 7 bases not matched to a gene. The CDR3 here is CASSETSGGGNSPLHF. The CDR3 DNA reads TGTGCCAGCAGTGAAACGTCAGGGGGAGGTAATTCACCCCTCCACTTT.

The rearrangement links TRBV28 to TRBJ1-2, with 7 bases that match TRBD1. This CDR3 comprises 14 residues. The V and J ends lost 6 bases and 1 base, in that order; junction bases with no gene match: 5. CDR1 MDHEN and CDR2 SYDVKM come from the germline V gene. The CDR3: CASRDRPLNYGYTF. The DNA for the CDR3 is TGTGCCAGCAGGGACAGGCCCCTTAACTATGGCTACACCTTC.

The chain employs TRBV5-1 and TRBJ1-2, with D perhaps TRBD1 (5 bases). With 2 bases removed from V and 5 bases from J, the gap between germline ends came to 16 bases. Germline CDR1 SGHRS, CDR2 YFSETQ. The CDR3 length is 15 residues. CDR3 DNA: TGCGCCAGCAGCTTCTTTTTTGGGACGGAATATGGCTACACCTTC. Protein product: CASSFFFGTEYGYTF.

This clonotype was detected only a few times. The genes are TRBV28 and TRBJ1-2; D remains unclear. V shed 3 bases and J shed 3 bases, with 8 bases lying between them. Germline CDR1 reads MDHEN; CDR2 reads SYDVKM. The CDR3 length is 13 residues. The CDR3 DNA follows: TGTGCCAGCAGTTTCCCGGGGTACTATGGCTACACCTTC. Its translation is CASSFPGYYGYTF.

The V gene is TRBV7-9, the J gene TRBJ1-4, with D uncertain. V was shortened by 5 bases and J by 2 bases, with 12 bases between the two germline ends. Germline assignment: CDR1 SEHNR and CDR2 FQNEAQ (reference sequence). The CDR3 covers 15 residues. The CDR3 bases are TGTGCCAGCAGCCATTTCGGGGTGACTAATGAAAAACTGTTTTTT. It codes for CASSHFGVTNEKLFF.